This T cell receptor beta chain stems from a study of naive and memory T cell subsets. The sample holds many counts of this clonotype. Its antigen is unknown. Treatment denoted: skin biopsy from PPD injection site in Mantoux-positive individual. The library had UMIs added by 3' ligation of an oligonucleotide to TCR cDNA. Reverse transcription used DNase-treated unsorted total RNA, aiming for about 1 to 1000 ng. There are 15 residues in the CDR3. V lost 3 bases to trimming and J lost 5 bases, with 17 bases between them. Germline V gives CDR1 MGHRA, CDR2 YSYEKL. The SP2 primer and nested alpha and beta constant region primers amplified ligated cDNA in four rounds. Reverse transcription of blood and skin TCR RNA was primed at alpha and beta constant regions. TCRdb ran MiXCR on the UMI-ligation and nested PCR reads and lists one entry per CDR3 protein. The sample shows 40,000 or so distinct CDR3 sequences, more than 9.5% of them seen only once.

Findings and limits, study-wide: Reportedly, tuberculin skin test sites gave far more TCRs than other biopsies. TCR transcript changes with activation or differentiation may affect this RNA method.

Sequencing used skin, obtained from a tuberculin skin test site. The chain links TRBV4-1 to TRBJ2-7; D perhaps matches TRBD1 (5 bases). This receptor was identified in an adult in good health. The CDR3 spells CASSHRASSRDEQYF. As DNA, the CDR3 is TGCGCCAGCAGCCACAGGGCGAGCTCCCGGGACGAGCAGTACTTC.